These T cell receptor beta chains were read from a single sample in a study of regulatory T cells in long-lasting Graves disease. MiXCR, run by TCRdb on the multiplex PCR reads, gives a single entry per CDR3 protein. Of fewer than 550,000 distinct CDR3 sequences in the sample, 20% to 25% were seen once. The sequences come from peripheral blood mononuclear cells (PBMCs), collected when the disease was refractory, from a patient treated with antithyroid drugs. Receptors were obtained from a female donor with Graves disease. The CDR3 runs from the conserved cysteine through the conserved F or W. Fields, in order: J gene, clone size, D gene, V gene, CDR3 DNA, CDR3 protein. A D gene is named only where the DNA matches it firmly. Some rows have no size entry. The others give once, few or many, or a class for an expanded clone.

TRBJ2-5 few NA TRBV9 TGTGCCAGCAGCGTAGAAGCTTGGGGAACGGAGACCCAGTACTTC CASSVEAWGTETQYF
TRBJ1-1 few NA TRBV2 TGTGCCAGCAAAAACGAGGCGGTCACTGGAGCTTTCTTT CASKNEAVTGAFF
TRBJ1-2 few NA TRBV4-1 TGCGCCAGCAGCCAAGATAATAGTCTAAAATACGATGGCTACACCTTC CASSQDNSLKYDGYTF
TRBJ1-2 many TRBD1 TRBV6-1 TGTGCCAGCAGGGACAGGAACCCGGATGGCTACACCTTC CASRDRNPDGYTF
TRBJ2-6 few NA TRBV6-5 TGTGCCAGCAGTTACACCACTGGGGCCAACGTCCTGACTTTC CASSYTTGANVLTF
TRBJ2-5 NA NA TRBV3-1 TGTGCCAGCAGCCAAGATCCCAGTACCGAGACCCAGTACTTC CASSQDPSTETQYF
TRBJ1-2 many TRBD1 TRBV28 TGTGCCAGCAGTCCTGCCCCCAGACAGGGGGAGTGGAACTATGGCTACACCTTC CASSPAPRQGEWNYGYTF
TRBJ1-1 few NA TRBV11-2 TGTGCCAGCAGCTTAGATCTAAGGGGGAAGGCTTTCTTT CASSLDLRGKAFF
TRBJ1-1 NA TRBD1 TRBV20-1 TGCAGTGCGGCGAGGACCGGGACAGGGGTGGAAGCTTTCTTT CSAARTGTGVEAFF
TRBJ2-2 few TRBD2 TRBV7-9 TGTGCCAGCAGCGCGGGACTAGCGGCGAAGATGGGCACCGGGGAGCTGTTTTTT CASSAGLAAKMGTGELFF
TRBJ1-5 NA NA TRBV7-2 TGTGCCAGCAGCTTAGGAGGTGGGGGTACTCAGCCCCAGCATTTT CASSLGGGGTQPQHF
TRBJ1-2 many NA TRBV29-1 TGCAGCGTTGAAGAGGGTAGGAGGCCGGATGGCTACACCTTC CSVEEGRRPDGYTF
TRBJ2-6 NA NA TRBV6-9 TGTGCCAGCAGTTACATGGCAGGGAATAAGGGGGCCAACGTCCTGACTTTC CASSYMAGNKGANVLTF
TRBJ1-5 NA NA TRBV18 TGTGCCAGCTCACGTCGGGATCCCCAGCCCCAGCATTTT CASSRRDPQPQHF
TRBJ2-6 NA NA TRBV7-9 TGTGCCAGCAGCTTAGTAGTGGTAGGAGGGAGGCGCGACACTGGGGCCAACGTCCTGACTTTC CASSLVVVGGRRDTGANVLTF
TRBJ2-4 many NA TRBV28 TGTGCCAGCAATGAGCTAGCCAAAAACATTCAGTACTTC CASNELAKNIQYF
TRBJ2-7 many NA TRBV29-1 TGCAGCGTTGAAAAGGGGCAGGGCTACGAGCAGTACTTC CSVEKGQGYEQYF
TRBJ1-4 many TRBD1 TRBV12-3/TRBV12-4 TGTGCCAGCAGTGAACAGGGGCACGGTAATGAAAAACTGTTTTTT CASSEQGHGNEKLFF
TRBJ2-5 NA NA TRBV20-1 TGCAGTGCTACCCGGACGGACCAAGAGACCCAGTACTTC CSATRTDQETQYF
TRBJ2-7 many TRBD2 TRBV19 TGTGCCAGTAGTATAGTGGCGGGAGGGCAAAACATCTACGAGCAGTACTTC CASSIVAGGQNIYEQYF
TRBJ1-2 few TRBD1 TRBV29-1 TGCAGCGTTGATTTGCAGGGGGCTGGGGGTGGCTACACCTTC CSVDLQGAGGGYTF
TRBJ2-7 few TRBD1 TRBV20-1 TGCAGTGCTGCCCGGTTCCAGGGGGCCTCCTACGAGCAGTACTTC CSAARFQGASYEQYF
TRBJ1-5 NA NA TRBV3-1 TGTGCCAGCAGCCAAGAAGTTGCAGATCAGCCCCAGCATTTT CASSQEVADQPQHF
TRBJ2-1 NA TRBD1 TRBV7-9 TGTGCCAGCAGCTTAGCGGGACAGGGAAACAATGAGCAGTTCTTC CASSLAGQGNNEQFF
TRBJ2-2 once TRBD1 TRBV5-6 TGTGCCAGCAGCGGGACAGGGTGGACCGGGGAGCTGTTTTTT CASSGTGWTGELFF
TRBJ2-5 many NA TRBV30 TGTGCCTGGAGTGGAGGGAAGACCCAGTACTTC CAWSGGKTQYF
TRBJ1-1 many TRBD1 TRBV5-1 TGCGCCAGCAGCCAAAGGCCAGACAGGGGAAGTGAAGCTTTCTTT CASSQRPDRGSEAFF